Listed below are T cell receptor beta chains from one sample, sequenced in a study of post-analysis software for immune sequencing data. TCRdb re-analysed the PCR reads in MiXCR, keeping a single row per CDR3 protein. The table records some 800,000 distinct CDR3 sequences, under 60% of them present only once. Specimen: blood. Every receptor here comes from a girl between 5 and 17 years old with multiple sclerosis. Each CDR3 is given with its conserved first and last residue. A D gene is named only where the DNA matches it firmly. Where a row states a size, it is once, few, many or the class of an expanded clone; other rows omit it.

>TRBV20-1|-|-|TRBJ1-2
CSAWRGGDIGYTF
TGCAGTGCTTGGAGGGGGGGGGATATTGGCTACACCTTC
>TRBV3-1|-|TRBD1|TRBJ1-6
CASSSGTGWNSPLHF
TGTGCCAGCAGCTCTGGGACAGGGTGGAATTCACCCCTCCACTTT
>TRBV12-3/TRBV12-4|-|-|TRBJ2-3
CASSFGDTRYF
TGTGCCAGCAGTTTCGGGGATACGCGGTATTTT
>TRBV12-3/TRBV12-4|-|-|TRBJ2-5
CASATGRRQETQYF
TGTGCCAGTGCGACAGGGAGGCGACAAGAGACCCAGTACTTC
>TRBV5-1|-|-|TRBJ2-1
CASSPGALGEQFF
TGCGCCAGCAGCCCGGGGGCTCTCGGTGAGCAGTTCTTC
>TRBV5-1|-|TRBD2|TRBJ2-3
CASSLEGGRADTQYF
TGCGCCAGCAGCTTGGAAGGCGGGAGAGCGGATACGCAGTATTTT
>TRBV25-1|-|-|TRBJ2-3
CASSSRAGRLGVYTDTQYF
TGTGCCAGCAGTTCTAGAGCGGGCCGCCTAGGGGTTTACACAGATACGCAGTATTTT
>TRBV28|-|-|TRBJ2-3
CASSFQLHTQYF
TGTGCCAGCAGTTTCCAGCTACATACGCAGTATTTT
>TRBV27|-|TRBD2|TRBJ2-1
CASSLPRLAGNYNEQFF
TGTGCCAGCAGTTTACCCCGACTAGCGGGAAACTACAATGAGCAGTTCTTC
>TRBV7-9|-|-|TRBJ2-7
CASSLGPRTPDSYEQYF
TGTGCCAGCAGCTTAGGACCCAGGACTCCCGACTCCTACGAGCAGTACTTC
>TRBV20-1|-|TRBD2|TRBJ2-5
CSARDPKRGGETQYF
TGCAGTGCTAGAGATCCCAAGCGGGGGGGGGAGACCCAGTACTTC
>TRBV20-1|-|-|TRBJ2-7
CSARRSLDYEQYF
TGCAGTGCTAGACGGTCCCTTGATTACGAGCAGTACTTC
>TRBV12-3/TRBV12-4|few|TRBD2|TRBJ2-1
CASSSGLALYNEQFF
TGTGCCAGCAGTTCCGGACTAGCGCTCTACAATGAGCAGTTCTTC
>TRBV4-2|-|-|TRBJ2-1
CASSQFSGVDSYNEQFF
TGTGCCAGCAGCCAGTTTAGCGGAGTCGACTCCTACAATGAGCAGTTCTTC